The entry below gives a single T cell receptor (beta chain) sequence along with its context. Its antigen remains unidentified. Base qualities are not recorded, but no much larger clone differs from it by a single base. The data were obtained in a study of PD-L1 blockade in urothelial cancer (dated 2017 in TCRdb). For context, the study as a whole: Therapy was started around 2014 for all patients, and atezolizumab 1,200 mg was administered intravenously every 3 weeks. About 90% of the roughly 29 patients were identified as males with urothelial cancer of bladder origin, and a prior smoking history was reported by 18 of 29 patients. An ECOG performance status of 0 or 1 was recorded for the patients, and 0 to 3 prior chemotherapy regimens had been received by the patients. Blood samples were analyzed at 3 weeks after treatment start (second dose) and at 6 weeks after treatment start. Blood samples gave median yields of about 140,000 T cells and tens of thousands of unique TCRs, along with a median clonality of about 0.084. Somatic, immune and clinical correlates of response to PD-L1 blockade with atezolizumab in urothelial cancer were the focus of an exploratory multi-omic analysis. Pretreatment tumor samples, along with matched peripheral blood collected serially before and after atezolizumab treatment, underwent TCR sequencing. Durable clinical benefit was defined as progression-free survival longer than 6 months, and TCR features were also tested against progression-free and overall survival. In the same patients who had TCR sequencing, pretreatment tumors also underwent whole exome sequencing and RNA sequencing. Durable clinical benefit was achieved by nine patients but not by the remaining 20. Approximately 29 patients had pretreatment blood TCR-seq, 24 had at least one posttreatment blood collection, and 24 had tumor TCR-seq.

According to the study, the label for this sample's time point signals: pretreatment peripheral blood. A total of around 30 patients with locally advanced or metastatic urothelial carcinoma, treated at Memorial Sloan Kettering on a trial protocol, made up the cohort. Peripheral blood mononuclear cells were collected pretreatment and during treatment, with between 1 and 8 total time points per patient. The Qiagen DNeasy Blood extraction kit was used to purify genomic DNA from total PBMCs and tumor samples. PBMCs were collected pretreatment and during treatment, and were isolated and stored as previously described. Points the paper makes about the study in general: Small sample size (n ≈ 30) and many exploratory analyses mean the results are intended to be hypothesis-generating. Improved progression-free and overall survival was found to be associated with pretreatment peripheral blood TCR clonality below the median. Patients with durable benefit showed greater expansion of tumor-associated TCR clones in peripheral blood 3 weeks after starting treatment (n of about 20, p = 0.022).

V is shortened by 6 bases, J by 4 bases, and the region joining them spans 7 bases. CDR1 and CDR2 are drawn from the germline V gene: SQVTM, ANQGSEA. The CDR3 holds 11 amino acids from the cysteine to the phenylalanine. The kept DNA is CDR3 alone, 33 bases in frame from the first base. To estimate absolute template abundance from read counts, synthetic TCR analog templates were spiked into each PCR. TCRbeta CDR3 regions were amplified from genomic DNA with bias-controlled V and J gene primers using the immunoSEQ assay. Sequencing of rearranged TCRbeta segments was performed at approximately 20X coverage. As for how the authors treated the data: Sequencing errors were corrected by clustering and CDR3s were annotated against IMGT to assign V, D and J genes. Only productive TCRbeta rearrangements were used in downstream analyses, excluding out-of-frame or stop-codon sequences. Clonality was computed as one minus Shannon entropy normalized by the log of the number of unique productive sequences. Fisher's exact test with Benjamini-Hochberg correction, at a threshold of adjusted p below 0.01, was used to find clones that differed between time points or between blood and tumor. TCRdb holds this immuneACCESS table with in-frame rearrangements only. Some clones are missing; in checked studies, unresolved V genes explain under half, and the rest has no known cause. That table furnishes V, J and clone size, whereas the DNA furnished D and trimming. Within this sample are about 95,000 clones, with roughly 84% of them counted one time only. Roughly 2% of the sample lies in the top ten.

Sequenced material: PBMCs, taken around atezolizumab (anti-PD-L1) treatment. The source is a man in his sixties with urothelial cancer. The chain links TRBV29-1 with TRBJ2-1; no D segment can be confidently identified. The DNA sequence is TGCAGCGTACCCGAGTACAATGAGCAGTTCTTC. This translates into CSVPEYNEQFF.